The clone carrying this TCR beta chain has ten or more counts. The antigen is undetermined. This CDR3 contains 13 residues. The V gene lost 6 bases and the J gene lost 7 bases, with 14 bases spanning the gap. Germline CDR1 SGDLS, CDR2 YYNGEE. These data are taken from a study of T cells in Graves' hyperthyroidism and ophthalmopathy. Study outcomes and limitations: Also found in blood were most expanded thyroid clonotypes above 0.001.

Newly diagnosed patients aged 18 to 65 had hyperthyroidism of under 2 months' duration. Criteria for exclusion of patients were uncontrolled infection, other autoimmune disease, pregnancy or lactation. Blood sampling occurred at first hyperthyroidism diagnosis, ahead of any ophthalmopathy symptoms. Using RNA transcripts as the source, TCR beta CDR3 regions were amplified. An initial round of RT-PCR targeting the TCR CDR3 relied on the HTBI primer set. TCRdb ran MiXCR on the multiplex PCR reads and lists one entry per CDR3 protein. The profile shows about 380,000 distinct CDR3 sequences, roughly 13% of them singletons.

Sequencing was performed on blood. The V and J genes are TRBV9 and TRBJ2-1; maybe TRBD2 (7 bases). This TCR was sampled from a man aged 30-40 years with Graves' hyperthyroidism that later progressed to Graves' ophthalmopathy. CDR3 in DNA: TGTGCCAGCACCCCGGGGGGCGGGAATGAGCAGTTCTTC. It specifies CASTPGGGNEQFF.